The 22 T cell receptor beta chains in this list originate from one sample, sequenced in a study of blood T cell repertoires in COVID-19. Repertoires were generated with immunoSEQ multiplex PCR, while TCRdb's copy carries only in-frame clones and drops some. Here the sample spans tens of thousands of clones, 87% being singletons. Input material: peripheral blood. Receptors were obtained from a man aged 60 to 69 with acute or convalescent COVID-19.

CDR3 amino acids: CSVEEIPNQPQHF. The CDR3 nucleotides read TGCAGCGTCGAGGAGATTCCCAATCAGCCCCAGCATTTT. The chain links TRBV29-1 to TRBJ1-5; D remains ambiguous. The germline V gene encodes CDR1 SQVTM and CDR2 ANQGSEA. This CDR3 is 13 amino acids long. The V end was cut by 6 bases, the J end by 3 bases, with 12 bases between. The full variable domain, in which reference TRBV29-1 and TRBJ1-5 provide the parts outside the CDR3, is SAVISQKPSRDICQRGTSLTIQCQVDSQVTMMFWYRQQPGQSLTLIATANQGSEATYESGFVIDKFPISRPNLTFSTLTVSNMSPEDSSIYLCSVEEIPNQPQHFGDGTRLSIL.

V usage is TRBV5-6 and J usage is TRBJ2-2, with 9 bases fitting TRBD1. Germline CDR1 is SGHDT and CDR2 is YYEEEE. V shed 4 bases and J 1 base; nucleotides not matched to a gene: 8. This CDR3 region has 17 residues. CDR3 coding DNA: TGTGCCAGCAGCCCCCTGGGGACAGGGAGGAACACCGGGGAGCTGTTTTTT. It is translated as CASSPLGTGRNTGELFF.

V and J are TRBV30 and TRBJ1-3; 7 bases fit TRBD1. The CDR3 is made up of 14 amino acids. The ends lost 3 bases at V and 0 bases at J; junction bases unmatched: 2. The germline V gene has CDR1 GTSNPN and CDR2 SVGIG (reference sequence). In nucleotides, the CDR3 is TGTGCCTGGAGCCCAGGGGGCTCTGGAAACACCATATATTTT. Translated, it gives CAWSPGGSGNTIYF.

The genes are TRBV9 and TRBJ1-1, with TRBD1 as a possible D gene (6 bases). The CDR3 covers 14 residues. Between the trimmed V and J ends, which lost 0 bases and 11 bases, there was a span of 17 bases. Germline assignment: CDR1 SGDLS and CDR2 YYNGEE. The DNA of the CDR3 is TGTGCCAGCAGCGTAGATGCGACTGACAGGAGTGCTTTCTTT. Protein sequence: CASSVDATDRSAFF.

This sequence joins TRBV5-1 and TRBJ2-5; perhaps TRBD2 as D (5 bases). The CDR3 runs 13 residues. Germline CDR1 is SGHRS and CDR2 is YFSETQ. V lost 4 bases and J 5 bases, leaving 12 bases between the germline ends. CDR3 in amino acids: CASSPGERETQYF. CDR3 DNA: TGCGCCAGCAGCCCCGGGGAGAGGGAGACCCAGTACTTC.

The CDR3 DNA reads as TGTGCCAGCAGCTTCAGGGAATTGGATCAGCCCCAGCATTTT. Translated, it gives CASSFRELDQPQHF. This chain joins TRBV5-6 and TRBJ1-5; possibly TRBD1 for D (5 bases). Trimming cost V 2 bases and J 5 bases, with 11 bases left between them. The germline V gene has CDR1 SGHDT and CDR2 YYEEEE. The CDR3 is 14 residues long.

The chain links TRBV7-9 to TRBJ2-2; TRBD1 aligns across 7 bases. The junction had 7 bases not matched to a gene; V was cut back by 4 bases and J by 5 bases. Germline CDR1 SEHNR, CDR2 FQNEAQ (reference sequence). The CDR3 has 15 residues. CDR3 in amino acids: CASSSHRGNTGELFF. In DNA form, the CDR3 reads TGTGCCAGCAGCTCTCACAGGGGAAATACCGGGGAGCTGTTTTTT.

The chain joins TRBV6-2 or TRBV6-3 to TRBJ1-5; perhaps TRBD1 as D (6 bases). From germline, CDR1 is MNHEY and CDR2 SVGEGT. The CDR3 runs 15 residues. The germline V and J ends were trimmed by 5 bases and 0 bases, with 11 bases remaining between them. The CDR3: CASSPWDISNQPQHF. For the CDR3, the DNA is TGTGCCAGCAGTCCCTGGGACATTAGCAATCAGCCCCAGCATTTT.

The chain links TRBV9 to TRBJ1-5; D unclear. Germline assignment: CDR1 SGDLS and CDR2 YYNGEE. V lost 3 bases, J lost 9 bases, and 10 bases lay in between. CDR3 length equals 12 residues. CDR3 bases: TGTGCCAGCAGCGGAGCCCTCGGGCCCCAGCATTTT. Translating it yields CASSGALGPQHF.

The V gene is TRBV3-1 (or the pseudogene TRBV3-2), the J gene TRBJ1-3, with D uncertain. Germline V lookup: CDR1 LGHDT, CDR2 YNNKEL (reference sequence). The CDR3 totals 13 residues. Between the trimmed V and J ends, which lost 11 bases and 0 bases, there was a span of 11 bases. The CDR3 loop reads CAGETGSGNTIYF. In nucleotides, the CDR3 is TGTGCCGGAGAGACGGGCTCTGGAAACACCATATATTTT.

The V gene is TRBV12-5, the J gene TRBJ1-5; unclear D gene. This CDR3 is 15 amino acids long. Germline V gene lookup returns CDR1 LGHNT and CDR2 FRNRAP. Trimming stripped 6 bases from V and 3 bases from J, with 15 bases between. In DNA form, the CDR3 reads TGTGCTAGTGGGGAGGGAGCCCTCCCCAATCAGCCCCAGCATTTT. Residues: CASGEGALPNQPQHF.

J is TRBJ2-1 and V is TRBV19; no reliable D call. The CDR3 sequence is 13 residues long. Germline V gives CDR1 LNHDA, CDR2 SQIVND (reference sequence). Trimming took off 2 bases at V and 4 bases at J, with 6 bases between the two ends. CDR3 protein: CASSISGYNEQFF. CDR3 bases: TGTGCCAGTAGTATATCAGGATACAATGAGCAGTTCTTC.

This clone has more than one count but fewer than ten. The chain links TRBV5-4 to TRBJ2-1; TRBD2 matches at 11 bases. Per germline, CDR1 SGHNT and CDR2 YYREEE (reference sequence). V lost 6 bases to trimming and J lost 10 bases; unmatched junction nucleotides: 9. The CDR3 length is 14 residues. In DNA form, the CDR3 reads TGTGCCAGCACCGTTAGCGGGGGGGCGGAGGAGCAGTTCTTC. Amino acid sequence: CASTVSGGAEEQFF. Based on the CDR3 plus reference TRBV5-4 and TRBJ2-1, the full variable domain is ETGVTQSPTHLIKTRGQQVTLRCSSQSGHNTVSWYQQALGQGPQFIFQYYREEENGRGNFPPRFSGLQFPNYSSELNVNALELDDSALYLCASTVSGGAEEQFFGPGTRLTVL.

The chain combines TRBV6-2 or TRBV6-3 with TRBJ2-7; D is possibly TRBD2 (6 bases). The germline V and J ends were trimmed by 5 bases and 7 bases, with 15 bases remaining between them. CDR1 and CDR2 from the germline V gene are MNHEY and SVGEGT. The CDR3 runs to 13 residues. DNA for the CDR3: TGTGCCAGCAGTCCGACTAGGATCGAAGAGCAGTACTTC. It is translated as CASSPTRIEEQYF.

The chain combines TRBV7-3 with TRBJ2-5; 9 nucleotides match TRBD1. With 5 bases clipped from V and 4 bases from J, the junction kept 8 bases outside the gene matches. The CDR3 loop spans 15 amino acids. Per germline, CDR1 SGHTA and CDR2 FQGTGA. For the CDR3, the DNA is TGTGCCAGCAGCCCGGGACAGGGTCGGGGAGAGACCCAGTACTTC. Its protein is CASSPGQGRGETQYF.

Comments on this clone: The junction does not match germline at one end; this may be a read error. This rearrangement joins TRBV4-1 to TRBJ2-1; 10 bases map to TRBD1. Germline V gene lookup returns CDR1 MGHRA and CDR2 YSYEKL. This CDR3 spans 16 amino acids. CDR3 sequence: CTSSQVGQGKVNEQFF. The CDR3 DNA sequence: TGCACCAGCAGCCAAGTGGGACAGGGGAAGGTCAATGAGCAGTTCTTC.

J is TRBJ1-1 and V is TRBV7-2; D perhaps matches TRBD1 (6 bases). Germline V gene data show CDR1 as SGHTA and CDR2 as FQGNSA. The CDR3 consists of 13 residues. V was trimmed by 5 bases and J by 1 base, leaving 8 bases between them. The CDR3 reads CASSIRGNTEAFF. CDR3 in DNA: TGTGCCAGCAGCATCAGGGGGAACACTGAAGCTTTCTTT.

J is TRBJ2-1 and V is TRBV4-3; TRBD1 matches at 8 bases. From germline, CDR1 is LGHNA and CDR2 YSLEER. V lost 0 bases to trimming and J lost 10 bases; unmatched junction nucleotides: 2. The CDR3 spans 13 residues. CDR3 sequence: CASSQERDREQFF. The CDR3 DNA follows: TGCGCCAGCAGCCAAGAACGGGACAGGGAGCAGTTCTTC.

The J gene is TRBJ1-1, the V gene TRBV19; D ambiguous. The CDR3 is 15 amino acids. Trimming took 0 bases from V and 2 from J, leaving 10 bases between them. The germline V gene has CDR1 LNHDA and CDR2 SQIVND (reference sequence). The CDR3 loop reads CASSIETELNTEAFF. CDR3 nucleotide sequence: TGTGCCAGTAGTATAGAAACAGAGTTAAACACTGAAGCTTTCTTT.

CDR3 DNA sequence: TGCGCCAGCAGCTCCAACACCGCAACTAATGAAAAACTGTTTTTT. Translated, it gives CASSSNTATNEKLFF. The rearrangement links TRBV5-1 to TRBJ1-4, with D uncertain. V was trimmed by 3 bases and J by 0 bases, leaving 9 bases between them. This CDR3 spans 15 amino acids. Germline assignment: CDR1 SGHRS and CDR2 YFSETQ.

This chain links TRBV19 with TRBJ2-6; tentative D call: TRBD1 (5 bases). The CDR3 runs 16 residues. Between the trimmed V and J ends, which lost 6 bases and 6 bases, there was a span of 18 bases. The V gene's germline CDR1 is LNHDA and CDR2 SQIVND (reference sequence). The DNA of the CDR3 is TGTGCCAGTAGCCCATCAGGGATGGTAACGGCCAACGTCCTGACTTTC. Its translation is CASSPSGMVTANVLTF.

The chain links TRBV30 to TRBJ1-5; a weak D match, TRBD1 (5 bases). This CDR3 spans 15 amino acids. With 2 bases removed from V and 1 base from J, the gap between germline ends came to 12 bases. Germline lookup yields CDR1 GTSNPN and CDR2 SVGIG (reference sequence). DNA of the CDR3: TGTGCCTGGAGTCGCGGGGACGGGAGCAATCAGCCCCAGCATTTT. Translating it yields CAWSRGDGSNQPQHF.